This paragraph covers one T cell receptor beta chain sequence. Its antigen is unknown. One end of the junction varies from germline; a read error may be responsible. This specimen includes other DNA sequences encoding the same CDR3. The data are from a study of T cell responses to AZD1222 COVID-19 vaccine. Study-level points and caveats: Donor demographics were predominantly white British with a female majority; clonal diversity may be underestimated. Researchers report vaccine-associated CD4 TCRs spanning spike, with dominance at 160-218 and 743-854. Variant regions that are unmutated are reportedly the target of nearly half of spike-specific TCRs. Only a handful of AZD1222 recipients, several in all, had baseline seropositivity.

Assay: immunoSEQ multiplex PCR; the TCRdb copy retains only in-frame clones and omits some. The top ten clones hold approximately 15% of a sample with some 97,000 clones, about 86% of them seen once. The CDR3 extends over 13 amino acids. This sequence originates from an adult in good health. V and J are TRBV12-3 or TRBV12-4 and TRBJ1-2, with D tentatively TRBD1 (5 bases). The source was peripheral blood, collected on day 0 of AZD1222 vaccination. The CDR3 nucleotides are TGCGCCAGCAGTACGACAGAGACCTATGGCTACACCTTC. Residues: CASSTTETYGYTF.